These 17 T cell receptor beta chains came from one sample sequenced in a study of T cell responses to AZD1222 COVID-19 vaccine. Data came from immunoSEQ multiplex PCR; TCRdb stores just in-frame clones and leaves some out. Of about 130,000 clones in the sample, 80% to 95% were seen once. Here the sequenced sample was peripheral blood, taken 28 days after the second AZD1222 dose. The receptors were sampled from an adult who received the AZD1222 COVID-19 vaccine.

The rearrangement joins TRBV19 to TRBJ1-2; D possibly corresponds to TRBD1 (6 bases). V was cut by 4 bases and J by 4 bases, with 22 bases left in between. Germline V gene data show CDR1 as LNHDA and CDR2 as SQIVND (reference sequence). The CDR3 has 17 amino acids. For the CDR3, the DNA is TGTGCCAGTAGTACCCAGGCACGAACAAAGGGGGGCTATGGCTACACCTTC. It codes for CASSTQARTKGGYGYTF.

V is TRBV7-2 and J is TRBJ1-2; D remains ambiguous. In germline, CDR1 is SGHTA, CDR2 FQGNSA. Trimming stripped 0 bases from V and 6 bases from J, with 8 bases between. The CDR3 covers 13 residues. CDR3 nucleotides: TGTGCCAGCAGCTTAGCGTCCGGGAATGGCTACACCTTC. It codes for CASSLASGNGYTF.

This rearrangement joins TRBV6-5 to TRBJ2-7, with D uncertain. The CDR3 length is 12 residues. V lost 7 bases and J 2 bases, leaving 9 bases between the germline ends. The germline V gene encodes CDR1 MNHEY and CDR2 SVGAGI. CDR3 amino acids: CASKSTAYEQYF. CDR3 coding DNA: TGTGCCAGCAAGTCTACCGCCTACGAGCAGTACTTC.

This clone was detected once. The J gene is TRBJ2-1, the V gene TRBV18; D is ambiguous. Trimming took 3 bases from V and 0 from J, leaving 9 bases between them. The CDR3 is 15 residues long. Germline V gene sequence: CDR1 KGHSH, CDR2 LQKENI. DNA of the CDR3: TGTGCCAGCTCACCTTCAGTGGGCTCCTACAATGAGCAGTTCTTC. Translation: CASSPSVGSYNEQFF.

This sequence joins TRBV15 and TRBJ2-5; unclear D gene. The length of the CDR3 is 16 residues. The V and J ends lost 0 bases and 2 bases respectively, with 13 bases between them. Germline V gene data show CDR1 as LNHNV and CDR2 as YYDKDF (reference sequence). The CDR3 nucleotides read TGTGCCACCAGCAGAGATGGTCCAGTGGGGCAAGAGACCCAGTACTTC. Translation: CATSRDGPVGQETQYF. The full variable domain, its missing parts supplied by reference TRBV15 and TRBJ2-5, is DAMVIQNPRYQVTQFGKPVTLSCSQTLNHNVMYWYQQKSSQAPKLLFHYYDKDFNNEADTPDNFQSRRPNTSFCFLDIRSPGLGDTAMYLCATSRDGPVGQETQYFGPGTRLLVL.

The rearrangement joins TRBV28 to TRBJ2-6; a weak D match, TRBD1 (6 bases). Trimming removed 2 bases at V and 0 bases at J, with 11 bases between. Germline V CDR1 and CDR2: MDHEN, SYDVKM. The length of the CDR3 is 17 residues. In DNA form, the CDR3 reads TGTGCCAGCAGTTTACCAGGGGACCCCTCTGGGGCCAACGTCCTGACTTTC. Translating gives CASSLPGDPSGANVLTF.

The table lists this clone with a few counts. This chain links TRBV4-3 with TRBJ1-2; D ambiguous. The germline V gene has CDR1 LGHNA and CDR2 YSLEER. This CDR3 region has 14 residues. Trimming removed 2 bases at V and 8 bases at J, with 15 bases between. DNA for the CDR3: TGCGCCAGCAGCCAATCCACGAGGCCCGGAGGCTACACCTTC. This codes for CASSQSTRPGGYTF.

V gene TRBV19 combines with J gene TRBJ1-5; D is ambiguous. The CDR3 has 14 amino acids. Germline V CDR1 and CDR2: LNHDA, SQIVND (reference sequence). Trimming removed 7 bases from V and 0 bases from J, with 10 bases in between. Here the CDR3 reads CASTPFNSNQPQHF. The CDR3, as DNA: TGTGCCAGTACCCCGTTTAATAGCAATCAGCCCCAGCATTTT.

V and J are TRBV24-1 and TRBJ2-7; D not resolved. Germline CDR1 KGHDR, CDR2 SFDVKD. The CDR3 loop spans 13 amino acids. V gave up 0 bases and J gave up 3 bases, with 5 bases separating them. The CDR3 sequence is CATSDLRDYEQYF. Written as DNA, the CDR3 is TGTGCCACCAGTGATTTGAGGGACTACGAGCAGTACTTC.

This sequence joins TRBV7-8 and TRBJ2-5, with D possibly matching TRBD1 (6 bases). The CDR3 length is 14 residues. Trimming pared 1 base from V and 1 base from J, leaving 7 bases between. Per germline, CDR1 SGHVS and CDR2 FQNEAQ. The CDR3 sequence is CASSLDRAQETQYF. DNA for the CDR3: TGTGCCAGCAGCTTAGACAGGGCCCAAGAGACCCAGTACTTC.

V usage is TRBV19 and J usage is TRBJ1-1; 9 bases align to TRBD1. J lost 1 base, V lost 6 bases, and 3 bases had no gene match. The germline V gene encodes CDR1 LNHDA and CDR2 SQIVND (reference sequence). The CDR3 is 14 amino acids. The CDR3 coding sequence is TGTGCCAGTAGCGACAGGGGGGGGAACACTGAAGCTTTCTTT. Its translation is CASSDRGGNTEAFF.

The chain has TRBV6-4 and TRBJ2-3; D unclear. The CDR3 runs to 14 residues. CDR1 is MRHNA, CDR2 SNTAGT, per germline. Trimming shortened V by 4 bases and J by 2 bases, and 10 bases separated the two germline ends. In DNA form, the CDR3 reads TGTGCCAGCAGTGCCTTAGGTACCACAGATACGCAGTATTTT. Its translation is CASSALGTTDTQYF.

The V call is TRBV2, the J call TRBJ2-3; 11 bases agree with TRBD2. Trimming took 4 bases from V and 4 from J; bases not matched to a gene: 7. Germline V gene lookup returns CDR1 SNHLY and CDR2 FYNNEI. The CDR3 sequence is 16 residues long. CDR3 DNA sequence: TGTGCCAGCAGTGGGGGACTAGCGGTATTGGCAGATACGCAGTATTTT. Encoded protein: CASSGGLAVLADTQYF.

The V and J genes are TRBV5-1 and TRBJ2-1; 8 bases are shared with TRBD2. CDR1 and CDR2 from the germline V gene are SGHRS and YFSETQ. After removal of 2 bases from V and 10 bases from J, the junction contained 5 bases not matched to a gene. This CDR3 is 13 amino acids long. This chain's CDR3 is CASSFGLASEQFF. Here the CDR3 DNA reads TGCGCCAGCAGCTTCGGACTAGCTAGCGAGCAGTTCTTC.

The chain combines TRBV24-1 with TRBJ2-3, with TRBD1 matching 7 bases. The CDR3 contains 14 residues. Germline values: CDR1 KGHDR, CDR2 SFDVKD. The J segment lost 2 bases and the V segment lost 7 bases, leaving 5 bases of the junction unmatched. The CDR3 loop reads CATRGTESTDTQYF. CDR3 nucleotide sequence: TGTGCCACCAGGGGGACAGAATCCACAGATACGCAGTATTTT.

This sequence joins TRBV27 and TRBJ1-6; no definite D call. Germline CDR1 is MNHEY and CDR2 is SMNVEV (reference sequence). The CDR3 covers 16 residues. With 3 bases removed from V and 1 base from J, the gap between germline ends came to 10 bases. CDR3 in amino acids: CASSFRSGSYNSPLHF. The DNA for the CDR3 is TGTGCCAGCAGTTTTCGGTCGGGGTCCTATAATTCACCCCTCCACTTT.

This clone was seen a handful of times. The rearrangement uses TRBV15 and TRBJ1-2; the D gene is possibly TRBD1 (5 bases). Germline loops: CDR1 LNHNV, CDR2 YYDKDF (reference sequence). This CDR3 is 16 amino acids long. V was cut by 2 bases and J by 5 bases, with 18 bases left in between. CDR3 sequence (DNA): TGTGCCACCAGCAGATGTCGACCTCAGGGTAGGTATGGCTACACCTTC. It specifies CATSRCRPQGRYGYTF.